The 26 T cell receptor beta chains reported below all come from one sample, sequenced in a study of shared clonotypes between healthy human individuals. This table comes from immunoSEQ multiplex PCR, and its TCRdb copy is limited to in-frame clones, with some not included. Of roughly 2,300,000 clones in the sample, less than 95% were seen once. Material for sequencing was naive CD4+ T cells from PBMCs. Documented subset: CD45RA+ positively selected. The receptors shown here come from a man aged 18 to 29 in good health. Some clones in this sample may be carry-over from other donors' samples.

In DNA form, the CDR3 reads TGTGCCAGCGGGGGGCAGACCGCCTACGAGCAGTACTTC. Protein: CASGGQTAYEQYF. The chain links TRBV2 to TRBJ2-7; the D gene could be TRBD1 or TRBD2 (6 bases each). V lost 8 bases and J 2 bases, leaving 13 bases between the germline ends. CDR1 is SNHLY, CDR2 FYNNEI, per germline. The CDR3 is made up of 13 amino acids.

This clone occurred a few times. The chain is built from TRBV21-1 and TRBJ1-5. TRBV21-1 is a pseudogene segment. CDR3 size: 12 residues. Written as DNA, the CDR3 is TGTGCCAGCCCTGCACCGGGACAGCCCCAGCATTTT. Its translation: CASPAPGQPQHF.

The chain links TRBV9 to TRBJ2-3; no firm D call. The CDR3 runs to 15 residues. V shed 2 bases and J shed 2 bases, with 12 bases lying between them. The V gene's germline CDR1 is SGDLS and CDR2 YYNGEE. CDR3 sequence reads: CASSVWYSTTDTQYF. The CDR3 nucleotides are TGTGCCAGCAGCGTTTGGTATAGCACCACAGATACGCAGTATTTT. The full variable domain, with the rest looked up from reference TRBV9 and TRBJ2-3, is DSGVTQTPKHLITATGQRVTLRCSPRSGDLSVYWYQQSLDQGLQFLIQYYNGEERAKGNILERFSAQQFPDLHSELNLSSLELGDSALYFCASSVWYSTTDTQYFGPGTRLTVL.

The genes are TRBV20-1 and TRBJ2-1; TRBD2 is a possible D gene (6 bases). V was shortened by 8 bases and J by 8 bases, with 10 bases between the two germline ends. From germline, CDR1 is DFQATT and CDR2 SNEGSKA (reference sequence). The CDR3 has 10 amino acids. The CDR3 region has the DNA TGCAGTATTTGGAGGGATGAGCAGTTCTTC. As protein: CSIWRDEQFF.

The genes are TRBV9 and TRBJ2-1, with a weak D call TRBD2 (6 bases). This CDR3 is 14 amino acids long. Germline CDR1 and CDR2: SGDLS and YYNGEE. Deletions cut 5 bases from V and 2 bases from J, with 11 bases between. The CDR3 spells CASRAASAYNEQFF. Here the CDR3 DNA reads TGTGCCAGCAGGGCCGCTAGCGCCTACAATGAGCAGTTCTTC.

The rearrangement uses TRBV14 and TRBJ2-4; D is uncertain. CDR1 SGHDN and CDR2 FVKESK come from the germline V gene. The length of the CDR3 is 13 residues. Trimming stripped 0 bases from V and 9 bases from J, with 9 bases between. Here the CDR3 DNA reads TGTGCCAGCAGCCAAGACACCTCGACCATTCAGTACTTC. It specifies CASSQDTSTIQYF.

A single count supports this clone. V gene TRBV7-6 combines with J gene TRBJ1-5; D may be TRBD1 (6 bases). From germline, CDR1 is SGHVS and CDR2 FNYEAQ. The CDR3 consists of 15 residues. The V and J ends lost 5 bases and 7 bases respectively, with 18 bases between them. The CDR3 nucleotides are TGTGCCAGCAGCCCTGGGCGTGGGGGCGGACAGCCCCAGCATTTT. Amino acids: CASSPGRGGGQPQHF.

This clone was seen once. The chain uses TRBV7-9 and TRBJ2-5; 7 bases fit TRBD2. Germline values: CDR1 SEHNR, CDR2 FQNEAQ (reference sequence). With 8 bases clipped from V and 4 bases from J, the junction kept 16 bases outside the gene matches. The CDR3 contains 16 residues. CDR3 amino acids: CASSERAGVWGETQYF. CDR3 bases: TGTGCCAGCTCAGAAAGGGCGGGAGTATGGGGAGAGACCCAGTACTTC.

This chain joins TRBV16 and TRBJ1-5; no clear D. CDR1 is KGHSY, CDR2 FQNENV, per germline. This CDR3 contains 13 residues. V gave up 4 bases and J gave up 9 bases, with 13 bases separating them. The CDR3 DNA reads TGTGCCAGCAGCCCAAAGATGGCTTGGCCCCAGCATTTT. Translating gives CASSPKMAWPQHF.

V and J are TRBV10-2 and TRBJ1-5, with TRBD1 identical over 9 bases. The CDR3 runs 17 residues. The ends lost 4 bases at V and 0 bases at J; junction bases unmatched: 7. Germline V gives CDR1 WSHSY, CDR2 SAAADI. The CDR3 nucleotides read TGCGCCAGCAGTGGTACAATGACAGGGGGTAGCAATCAGCCCCAGCATTTT. The encoded protein is CASSGTMTGGSNQPQHF.

This clone was picked up one time. This CDR3 is also generated by other DNA sequences in the sample. The rearrangement links TRBV28 to TRBJ1-2; maybe TRBD1 (5 bases). The CDR3 has 13 amino acids. The V gene's germline CDR1 is MDHEN and CDR2 SYDVKM. Between the trimmed V and J ends, which lost 6 bases and 2 bases, there was a span of 10 bases. The CDR3 spells CASSLGTNYGYTF. DNA of the CDR3: TGTGCCAGCAGCCTCGGGACCAACTATGGCTACACCTTC.

This chain connects TRBV27 to TRBJ2-7; 8 bases align to TRBD2. The CDR3 runs 15 residues. Germline CDR1 MNHEY, CDR2 SMNVEV (reference sequence). Unmatched junction bases numbered 13, after V lost 7 bases and J lost 5 bases. CDR3 region: CASTLSGRERDEQYF. The CDR3 DNA follows: TGTGCCAGCACCCTCAGCGGGAGAGAAAGGGACGAGCAGTACTTC.

The chain couples TRBV6-5 to TRBJ2-5, with 10 nucleotides matching TRBD2. Germline lookup yields CDR1 MNHEY and CDR2 SVGAGI. J lost 5 bases, V lost 4 bases, and 4 bases had no gene match. The CDR3 is 14 residues long. In DNA form, the CDR3 reads TGTGCCAGCAGTTCGAGCGGGAGGGCCGAGACCCAGTACTTC. This gives the protein CASSSSGRAETQYF.

The chain joins TRBV28 to TRBJ1-4; no reliable D call. The CDR3 loop spans 13 amino acids. Germline CDR1 MDHEN, CDR2 SYDVKM. V was clipped by 3 bases and J by 5 bases, with 7 bases between them. The CDR3 loop is CASSFIRNEKLFF. CDR3 nucleotides: TGTGCCAGCAGTTTTATCAGAAATGAAAAACTGTTTTTT.

The gene calls are TRBV11-2 and TRBJ1-2; D is possibly TRBD1 (5 bases). CDR3 length: 14 amino acids. V lost 5 bases to trimming and J lost 4 bases, with 14 bases between them. Germline values: CDR1 SGHAT, CDR2 FQNNGV. CDR3 nucleotides: TGTGCCAGCAGCCCAGGCCGGGGGAGCTATGGCTACACCTTC. Its protein product is CASSPGRGSYGYTF.

CDR3 residues: CASSLGQGLSGRQETQYF. The DNA for the CDR3 is TGTGCCAGCAGCTTAGGACAGGGGCTTAGCGGGAGGCAAGAGACCCAGTACTTC. V is TRBV7-9 and J is TRBJ2-5, with 10 bases aligning to TRBD2. This CDR3 has 18 amino acids. Germline lookup yields CDR1 SEHNR and CDR2 FQNEAQ (reference sequence). V shed 1 base, J shed 2 bases, and the junction held 10 bases outside the gene matches.

The chain is built from TRBV5-4 and TRBJ2-6; D remains unclear. The germline V gene has CDR1 SGHNT and CDR2 YYREEE (reference sequence). Trimming took off 4 bases at V and 1 base at J, with 15 bases between the two ends. This CDR3 is built from 17 residues. In DNA, the CDR3 is TGTGCCAGCAGCCCCCTGTTACTCCCGTCTGGGGCCAACGTCCTGACTTTC. Residues: CASSPLLLPSGANVLTF.

J is TRBJ2-6 and V is TRBV6-5; D is uncertain. Looked up from germline, CDR1 is MNHEY and CDR2 is SVGAGI. V was shortened by 4 bases and J by 0 bases, with 4 bases between the two germline ends. The CDR3 contains 14 residues. The CDR3 sequence: CASSSYSGANVLTF. The CDR3 DNA sequence: TGTGCCAGCAGTTCTTACTCTGGGGCCAACGTCCTGACTTTC.

The rearrangement joins TRBV19 to TRBJ2-2; 7 nucleotides align to TRBD1. Looked up from germline, CDR1 is LNHDA and CDR2 is SQIVND (reference sequence). V shed 7 bases and J 8 bases; nucleotides not matched to a gene: 19. The CDR3 extends over 17 amino acids. In nucleotides, the CDR3 is TGTGCCAGTAAGGCCGGAACAGGGGCCCCCTTGGGGGGGGAGCTGTTTTTT. Translation: CASKAGTGAPLGGELFF. Combining the CDR3 with reference TRBV19 and TRBJ2-2 gives the whole variable domain DGGITQSPKYLFRKEGQNVTLSCEQNLNHDAMYWYRQDPGQGLRLIYYSQIVNDFQKGDIAEGYSVSREKKESFPLTVTSAQKNPTAFYLCASKAGTGAPLGGELFFGEGSRLTVL.

This CDR3 is CASSLGRGHTEAFF. The CDR3 DNA reads as TGTGCCAGCAGCTTAGGCAGGGGGCACACTGAAGCTTTCTTT. The V gene is TRBV13, the J gene TRBJ1-1; TRBD1 aligns across 8 bases. After removal of 0 bases from V and 3 bases from J, the junction contained 0 bases not matched to a gene. This CDR3 contains 14 residues. The germline CDR1 and CDR2 sequences are PRHDT and FYEKMQ (reference sequence).

The V and J genes are TRBV12-5 and TRBJ2-5, with D perhaps TRBD1 (6 bases). The CDR3 length is 16 residues. Germline CDR1 is LGHNT and CDR2 is FRNRAP. Between the trimmed V and J ends, which lost 0 bases and 1 base, there was a span of 12 bases. Here the CDR3 DNA reads TGTGCTAGTGGTTTGGTTCCGGGACAAGTCCAAGAGACCCAGTACTTC. It is translated as CASGLVPGQVQETQYF.

The chain is built from TRBV19 and TRBJ1-2, with D uncertain. The CDR3 is made up of 14 amino acids. The V gene's germline CDR1 is LNHDA and CDR2 SQIVND (reference sequence). V lost 5 bases to trimming and J lost 4 bases, with 14 bases between them. The CDR3 bases are TGTGCCAGTAGTGAGGTGTGGAGGTCCTATGGCTACACCTTC. It codes for CASSEVWRSYGYTF.

The chain carries TRBV5-5 and TRBJ2-5; no clear D gene. The germline V gene has CDR1 SGHKS and CDR2 YYEKEE (reference sequence). V was cut by 2 bases and J by 5 bases, with 10 bases left in between. This CDR3 region has 13 residues. CDR3 DNA: TGTGCCAGCAGCTTAATTCTCTCGGAGACCCAGTACTTC. Amino acids: CASSLILSETQYF. The entire variable domain, with the rest obtained from reference TRBV5-5 and TRBJ2-5, is as follows: DAGVTQSPTHLIKTRGQQVTLRCSPISGHKSVSWYQQVLGQGPQFIFQYYEKEERGRGNFPDRFSARQFPNYSSELNVNALLLGDSALYLCASSLILSETQYFGPGTRLLVL.

In nucleotides, the CDR3 is TGCGCCAGCAGCCAAGGGGGCTTGGAGGGAGAAAAACTGTTTTTT. Its protein is CASSQGGLEGEKLFF. This chain connects TRBV4-3 to TRBJ1-4; tentatively, D is TRBD1 (5 bases). The V end was cut by 1 base, the J end by 8 bases, with 14 bases between. Germline assignment: CDR1 LGHNA and CDR2 YSLEER. This CDR3 is 15 amino acids long.

The chain couples TRBV30 to TRBJ1-2, with D possibly being TRBD1 (5 bases). The CDR3 is made up of 10 amino acids. CDR1 and CDR2 from the germline V gene are GTSNPN and SVGIG (reference sequence). V gave up 5 bases and J gave up 5 bases, with 6 bases separating them. The CDR3 loop reads CAWGTYGYTF. The CDR3 DNA reads TGTGCCTGGGGGACGTATGGCTACACCTTC.

The V and J genes are TRBV10-3 and TRBJ2-7, with 7 bases lining up with TRBD1. The CDR3 contains 13 residues. J was trimmed by 3 bases and V by 4 bases; bases with no gene match: 3. CDR1 and CDR2 (germline): ENHRY, SYGVKD. CDR3 sequence reads: CAISAGQYYEQYF. The CDR3 DNA sequence: TGTGCCATCAGTGCGGGACAGTACTACGAGCAGTACTTC.